A selection of T cell receptor beta chains follows, all from one sample in a study of blood T cell repertoires in COVID-19. Repertoires were generated with immunoSEQ multiplex PCR, while TCRdb's copy carries only in-frame clones and drops some. The sample shows about 170,000 clones, 84% of them seen only once. Specimen: peripheral blood. The receptors shown here come from a woman between 65 and 79 years old with COVID-19, enrolled during active disease. The CDR3 runs from the conserved cysteine through the conserved F or W. D genes are given only for firm matches. A row's size may be missing; if present it is once, few, many or a size class.

cdr3_length: 14
clone_size: once
d_call: NA
v_call: TRBV5-6
j_call: TRBJ1-5
cdr3_aa: CASSKGTYNQPQHF
cdr3_nt: TGTGCCAGCAGCAAAGGGACATACAATCAGCCCCAGCATTTT

cdr3_length: 13
clone_size: NA
d_call: NA
v_call: TRBV5-4
j_call: TRBJ1-1
cdr3_aa: CASSLWMGVPAFF
cdr3_nt: TGTGCCAGCAGCTTGTGGATGGGAGTTCCGGCTTTCTTT

cdr3_length: 12
clone_size: few
d_call: NA
v_call: TRBV6-5
j_call: TRBJ1-2
cdr3_aa: CASGDQAGGYTF
cdr3_nt: TGTGCCAGCGGAGACCAGGCGGGAGGCTACACCTTC

cdr3_length: 15
clone_size: NA
d_call: TRBD1
v_call: TRBV10-2
j_call: TRBJ1-2
cdr3_aa: CASSVTGGRAYGYTF
cdr3_nt: TGCGCCAGCAGTGTTACAGGGGGTAGGGCCTATGGCTACACCTTC

cdr3_length: 14
clone_size: few
d_call: TRBD2
v_call: TRBV6-1
j_call: TRBJ2-5
cdr3_aa: CASSDGRGLETQYF
cdr3_nt: TGTGCCAGCAGTGATGGGAGGGGATTGGAGACCCAGTACTTC

cdr3_length: 14
clone_size: NA
d_call: NA
v_call: TRBV28
j_call: TRBJ1-5
cdr3_aa: CALRRTESNQPQHF
cdr3_nt: TGTGCCCTCCGGCGGACAGAGTCTAATCAGCCCCAGCATTTT

cdr3_length: 15
clone_size: NA
d_call: TRBD1
v_call: TRBV30
j_call: TRBJ2-1
cdr3_aa: CAWSVGGQGYNEQFF
cdr3_nt: TGTGCCTGGAGTGTAGGGGGACAGGGATACAATGAGCAGTTCTTC

cdr3_length: 16
clone_size: NA
d_call: NA
v_call: TRBV9
j_call: TRBJ2-2
cdr3_aa: CASSVVPGVSTGELFF
cdr3_nt: TGTGCCAGCAGCGTAGTTCCAGGGGTATCGACCGGGGAGCTGTTTTTT

cdr3_length: 16
clone_size: NA
d_call: TRBD2
v_call: TRBV2
j_call: TRBJ2-2
cdr3_aa: CASSQLAGLNTGELFF
cdr3_nt: TGTGCCAGCAGCCAACTAGCGGGCCTGAACACCGGGGAGCTGTTTTTT

cdr3_length: 14
clone_size: NA
d_call: TRBD1
v_call: TRBV5-1
j_call: TRBJ2-3
cdr3_aa: CASSPGQGTDTQYF
cdr3_nt: TGCGCCAGCTCTCCGGGACAGGGCACAGATACGCAGTATTTT

cdr3_length: 16
clone_size: NA
d_call: NA
v_call: TRBV24-1
j_call: TRBJ2-5
cdr3_aa: CATSDLSGWGQETQYF
cdr3_nt: TGTGCCACCAGTGATTTGTCAGGGTGGGGACAAGAGACCCAGTACTTC

cdr3_length: 14
clone_size: NA
d_call: NA
v_call: TRBV29-1
j_call: TRBJ2-7
cdr3_aa: CSVEGLKPSYEQYF
cdr3_nt: TGCAGCGTTGAAGGCCTGAAGCCGAGCTACGAGCAGTACTTC

cdr3_length: 15
clone_size: NA
d_call: TRBD1
v_call: TRBV28
j_call: TRBJ1-2
cdr3_aa: CASSLLGTGPGGYTF
cdr3_nt: TGTGCCAGCAGTTTGCTTGGGACAGGCCCTGGGGGCTACACCTTC

cdr3_length: 14
clone_size: NA
d_call: NA
v_call: TRBV6-5
j_call: TRBJ1-1
cdr3_aa: CASSYDRMNTEAFF
cdr3_nt: TGTGCCAGCAGTTACGACAGAATGAACACTGAAGCTTTCTTT

cdr3_length: 15
clone_size: NA
d_call: TRBD1
v_call: TRBV5-1
j_call: TRBJ1-1
cdr3_aa: CASSRTGNNIIEAFF
cdr3_nt: TGCGCCAGCAGCCGGACAGGGAATAATATAATCGAAGCTTTCTTT

cdr3_length: 14
clone_size: NA
d_call: NA
v_call: TRBV27
j_call: TRBJ1-5
cdr3_aa: CASSLRGSNQPQHF
cdr3_nt: TGTGCCAGCAGTTTAAGAGGTAGTAATCAGCCCCAGCATTTT

cdr3_length: 15
clone_size: NA
d_call: NA
v_call: TRBV28
j_call: TRBJ1-6
cdr3_aa: CASSFGGRLNSPLHF
cdr3_nt: TGTGCCAGCAGTTTCGGAGGGAGACTGAACTCACCCCTCCACTTT

cdr3_length: 16
clone_size: NA
d_call: NA
v_call: TRBV7-8
j_call: TRBJ2-6
cdr3_aa: CASSAVRGTGANVLTF
cdr3_nt: TGTGCCAGCAGCGCGGTACGGGGGACTGGGGCCAACGTCCTGACTTTC

cdr3_length: 15
clone_size: NA
d_call: NA
v_call: TRBV28
j_call: TRBJ1-2
cdr3_aa: CASSQVLQGSYGYTF
cdr3_nt: TGTGCCAGCAGTCAGGTACTCCAGGGGAGCTATGGCTACACCTTC

cdr3_length: 11
clone_size: NA
d_call: NA
v_call: TRBV29-1
j_call: TRBJ1-1
cdr3_aa: CSVATTTEAFF
cdr3_nt: TGCAGCGTTGCGACTACCACTGAAGCTTTCTTT

cdr3_length: 15
clone_size: NA
d_call: TRBD1
v_call: TRBV5-6
j_call: TRBJ2-7
cdr3_aa: CASSWDRDFSYEQYF
cdr3_nt: TGTGCCAGCAGCTGGGACAGGGATTTCTCCTACGAGCAGTACTTC

cdr3_length: 12
clone_size: few
d_call: NA
v_call: TRBV30
j_call: TRBJ1-2
cdr3_aa: CAWITGLDGYTF
cdr3_nt: TGTGCCTGGATTACAGGGTTAGATGGCTACACCTTC